One sample yielded the 23 T cell receptor beta chains listed below, sequenced in a study of OX40 agonist ivuxolimab in advanced cancers. Libraries were prepared through the immunoSEQ multiplex PCR assay. TCRdb retrieved this table from immuneACCESS and kept in-frame rearrangements only. Not all clones are present; in checked studies, unresolved V genes account for under half, and no reason is known for the remainder. The sample table holds 55,000 to 60,000 clones, of which 70% to 90% were seen once. The ten largest clones take up under 3.5% of the sample. Sample: CD4+ or CD8+ T cells sorted from blood, taken in a trial of the OX40 agonist ivuxolimab. These receptors all come from an adult with an advanced solid tumor such as melanoma, head and neck, liver or kidney cancer.

This chain connects TRBV30 to TRBJ2-6, with D uncertain. This CDR3 is 13 amino acids long. Germline-derived CDR1 and CDR2 are GTSNPN and SVGIG (reference sequence). Trimming removed 7 bases at V and 0 bases at J, with 7 bases between. The chain's CDR3 is CASESSGANVLTF. The CDR3, as DNA: TGTGCCTCGGAAAGCTCTGGGGCCAACGTCCTGACTTTC.

The V call is TRBV4-3, the J call TRBJ1-6, with D unclear. CDR3 size: 15 residues. The germline gives CDR1 LGHNA, CDR2 YSLEER. Trimming shortened V by 4 bases and J by 8 bases, and 15 bases separated the two germline ends. The CDR3 nucleotides read TGCGCCAGCAGCCTTGCGGAAGGGAGGGATTCACCCCTCCACTTT. Its protein product is CASSLAEGRDSPLHF.

The V gene is TRBV5-1, the J gene TRBJ2-4; D possibly uses TRBD1 or TRBD2 (5 bases each). Germline V gene sequence: CDR1 SGHRS, CDR2 YFSETQ. The CDR3 is 16 amino acids. V was shortened by 3 bases and J by 0 bases, with 13 bases between the two germline ends. The CDR3 region is CASSSGDVLAKNIQYF. CDR3 bases: TGCGCCAGCAGCTCCGGGGACGTTCTAGCCAAAAACATTCAGTACTTC. The whole variable domain, filled in from reference TRBV5-1 and TRBJ2-4, reads KAGVTQTPRYLIKTRGQQVTLSCSPISGHRSVSWYQQTPGQGLQFLFEYFSETQRNKGNFPGRFSGRQFSNSRSEMNVSTLELGDSALYLCASSSGDVLAKNIQYFGAGTRLSVL.

This clone was seen once. The CDR3: CASSLGISGSGHNEQFF. In DNA form, the CDR3 reads TGTGCCAGCAGCTTGGGGATTAGCGGTTCGGGACATAATGAGCAGTTCTTC. The V gene is TRBV7-6, the J gene TRBJ2-1; D may be TRBD1 or TRBD2 (6 bases each). The CDR3 totals 17 residues. Germline V lookup: CDR1 SGHVS, CDR2 FNYEAQ. The germline V and J ends were trimmed by 3 bases and 7 bases, with 22 bases remaining between them. The full variable domain, rest sourced from reference TRBV7-6 and TRBJ2-1, is GAGVSQSPRYKVTKRGQDVALRCDPISGHVSLYWYRQALGQGPEFLTYFNYEAQQDKSGLPNDRFSAERPEGSISTLTIQRTEQRDSAMYRCASSLGISGSGHNEQFFGPGTRLTVL.

The chain joins TRBV10-3 to TRBJ2-5, with TRBD2 matching 7 bases. The trim removed 0 bases at V and 4 bases at J, leaving 5 bases unmatched. The germline V gene encodes CDR1 ENHRY and CDR2 SYGVKD. The CDR3 consists of 15 residues. The chain's CDR3 is CAISESRTRRETQYF. The CDR3 coding sequence is TGTGCCATCAGTGAGTCCCGGACTAGGCGAGAGACCCAGTACTTC.

The gene calls are TRBV4-2 and TRBJ2-7; 8 nucleotides match TRBD2. Germline lookup yields CDR1 LGHNA and CDR2 YNFKEQ. CDR3 length: 20 amino acids. V trimming: 0 bases; J trimming: 0 bases; junction bases outside the gene matches: 16. This CDR3 reads CASSQDASDGGAGSSYEQYF. As DNA, the CDR3 is TGTGCCAGCAGCCAAGATGCGTCGGACGGGGGGGCTGGGAGCTCCTACGAGCAGTACTTC.

The rearrangement joins TRBV28 to TRBJ2-7; 8 bases match TRBD1. This CDR3 is 13 amino acids long. The trim removed 5 bases at V and 6 bases at J, leaving 6 bases unmatched. Germline V CDR1 and CDR2: MDHEN, SYDVKM. Here the CDR3 DNA reads TGTGCCAGCAGTCTGGGACAGGTGGGCGAGCAGTACTTC. This sequence encodes CASSLGQVGEQYF.

This chain joins TRBV29-1 and TRBJ1-2; TRBD1 might be the D (5 bases). Germline CDR1 reads SQVTM; CDR2 reads ANQGSEA. The CDR3 contains 13 residues. V lost 4 bases and J lost 2, with 11 bases in between. DNA of the CDR3: TGCAGCGTTGCCCATCGGGACAACTATGGCTACACCTTC. Its protein is CSVAHRDNYGYTF.

V is TRBV7-8 and J is TRBJ2-2, with a tentative D call TRBD1 (5 bases). This CDR3 has 16 amino acids. Germline assignment: CDR1 SGHVS and CDR2 FQNEAQ. V lost 1 base and J lost 1, with 10 bases in between. CDR3 residues: CASSLGGPGNTGELFF. Written as DNA, the CDR3 is TGTGCCAGCAGCTTAGGGGGCCCGGGGAACACCGGGGAGCTGTTTTTT.

The chain couples TRBV6-5 to TRBJ2-1; 7 nucleotides agree with TRBD2. The CDR3 is made up of 14 amino acids. V shed 2 bases and J 6 bases; nucleotides not matched to a gene: 4. Germline V gives CDR1 MNHEY, CDR2 SVGAGI. CDR3 residues: CASSYLAGVNEQFF. CDR3 DNA: TGTGCCAGCAGTTACCTTGCGGGAGTCAATGAGCAGTTCTTC.

The chain uses TRBV5-1 and TRBJ2-2; D gene unclear. CDR1 is SGHRS, CDR2 YFSETQ, per germline. CDR3 length equals 15 residues. V was cut by 2 bases and J by 3 bases, with 11 bases left in between. CDR3 nucleotide sequence: TGCGCCAGCAGCTTAAGCCCTATCGACACCGGGGAGCTGTTTTTT. It is translated as CASSLSPIDTGELFF.

The genes are TRBV5-6 and TRBJ2-2; a weak D match, TRBD1 (5 bases). Deletions cut 4 bases from V and 3 bases from J, with 13 bases between. Germline CDR1 reads SGHDT; CDR2 reads YYEEEE. The CDR3 length is 15 residues. The CDR3 reads CASSSPGWDTGELFF. The CDR3 nucleotides read TGTGCCAGCAGCAGTCCAGGGTGGGACACCGGGGAGCTGTTTTTT.

This sequence joins TRBV7-6 and TRBJ2-3; D is possibly TRBD2 (7 bases). V lost 3 bases to trimming and J lost 4 bases, with 11 bases between them. Germline values: CDR1 SGHVS, CDR2 FNYEAQ. The CDR3 has 14 residues. The DNA for the CDR3 is TGTGCCAGCAGCTTCAGGGGAGGGGCAGATACGCAGTATTTT. It translates to CASSFRGGADTQYF.

V usage is TRBV11-1 and J usage is TRBJ2-3, with 9 nucleotides matching TRBD1. After removal of 6 bases from V and 1 base from J, the junction contained 5 bases not matched to a gene. CDR1 and CDR2 from the germline V gene are SGHAT and FQDESV (reference sequence). The CDR3 runs 15 residues. The CDR3: CASSPWTGGTDTQYF. For the CDR3, the DNA is TGTGCCAGCAGTCCCTGGACAGGGGGCACAGATACGCAGTATTTT.

J is TRBJ2-1 and V is TRBV7-6, with D perhaps TRBD1 or TRBD2 (6 bases each). CDR1 and CDR2 (germline): SGHVS, FNYEAQ. V lost 8 bases to trimming and J lost 6 bases, with 17 bases between them. The CDR3 contains 14 residues. For the CDR3, the DNA is TGTGCCAGCGGACTCCGGGGGCGATTCAATGAGCAGTTCTTC. Residues: CASGLRGRFNEQFF. Looking up the rest from reference TRBV7-6 and TRBJ2-1 gives the full variable domain: GAGVSQSPRYKVTKRGQDVALRCDPISGHVSLYWYRQALGQGPEFLTYFNYEAQQDKSGLPNDRFSAERPEGSISTLTIQRTEQRDSAMYRCASGLRGRFNEQFFGPGTRLTVL.

This chain links TRBV30 with TRBJ1-2, with 9 bases identical to TRBD1. This CDR3 comprises 13 residues. Germline V lookup: CDR1 GTSNPN, CDR2 SVGIG (reference sequence). Trimming cost V 8 bases and J 7 bases; bases outside gene matches: 11. CDR3 DNA: TGTGCCGTACCGGGACAGGGCTTAACTGGCTACACCTTC. Translating gives CAVPGQGLTGYTF.

The chain joins TRBV6-5 to TRBJ2-1; 12 nucleotides agree with TRBD2. The CDR3 runs 16 residues. Germline V gene sequence: CDR1 MNHEY, CDR2 SVGAGI. The V and J ends lost 0 bases and 10 bases, in that order; junction bases with no gene match: 7. CDR3 sequence (DNA): TGTGCCAGCAGTTACTCGACTAGCGGGAGTCTGACGGAGCAGTTCTTC. This encodes CASSYSTSGSLTEQFF.

The chain employs TRBV19 and TRBJ1-4; D is uncertain. The ends were cut back, 0 bases at V and 0 bases at J, with 5 bases in the middle. CDR3 length: 15 residues. The germline V gene encodes CDR1 LNHDA and CDR2 SQIVND (reference sequence). CDR3 loop: CASSIDWATNEKLFF. CDR3 in DNA: TGTGCCAGTAGTATAGATTGGGCAACTAATGAAAAACTGTTTTTT.

The chain joins TRBV15 to TRBJ1-1, with D hard to call. V lost 0 bases and J 0 bases, leaving 8 bases between the germline ends. Germline assignment: CDR1 LNHNV and CDR2 YYDKDF (reference sequence). The CDR3 covers 15 residues. The DNA of the CDR3 is TGTGCCACCAGCAGAGAGGGAGCGATGAACACTGAAGCTTTCTTT. This encodes CATSREGAMNTEAFF.

The chain links TRBV19 to TRBJ2-7; D is perhaps TRBD2 (6 bases). Trimming removed 4 bases from V and 2 bases from J, with 12 bases in between. From germline, CDR1 is LNHDA and CDR2 SQIVND (reference sequence). The CDR3 has 14 residues. The CDR3 region is CASSTQPGAYEQYF. Here the CDR3 DNA reads TGTGCCAGTAGTACCCAGCCGGGGGCCTACGAGCAGTACTTC. Together with reference TRBV19 and TRBJ2-7, the CDR3 gives the full variable domain: DGGITQSPKYLFRKEGQNVTLSCEQNLNHDAMYWYRQDPGQGLRLIYYSQIVNDFQKGDIAEGYSVSREKKESFPLTVTSAQKNPTAFYLCASSTQPGAYEQYFGPGTRLTVT.

V gene TRBV18 combines with J gene TRBJ2-6, with TRBD2 matching 10 bases. Germline values: CDR1 KGHSH, CDR2 LQKENI. The CDR3 extends over 19 amino acids. V dropped 2 bases and J dropped 0; count of bases not matched to a gene: 7. CDR3 sequence reads: CASSPWGLASLSGANVLTF. The CDR3 DNA sequence: TGTGCCAGCTCACCATGGGGACTAGCGAGTCTCTCTGGGGCCAACGTCCTGACTTTC.

This clone was seen a single time. The chain recombines TRBV10-2 with TRBJ2-5; 8 nucleotides agree with TRBD2. J was trimmed by 5 bases and V by 8 bases; bases with no gene match: 4. Germline V gives CDR1 WSHSY, CDR2 SAAADI. The CDR3 contains 12 residues. CDR3 residues: CASGGRRETQYF. CDR3 coding DNA: TGCGCCAGCGGCGGGAGGCGGGAGACCCAGTACTTC.

The chain couples TRBV18 to TRBJ2-2, with D perhaps TRBD1 (5 bases). The CDR3 contains 16 residues. V lost 4 bases and J lost 5, with 17 bases in between. Germline CDR1 KGHSH, CDR2 LQKENI. The CDR3 nucleotides read TGTGCCAGCTCACTTGGGCAAGGGGTCGAAACCGGGGAGCTGTTTTTT. This encodes CASSLGQGVETGELFF.